These T cell receptor beta chains were read from a single sample in a study of human T cells and chemical hapten exposure. MiXCR, run by TCRdb on the RACE reads, gives a single entry per CDR3 protein. The sample has 80,000 to 100,000 distinct CDR3 sequences, about a tenth seen once. Sample: whole blood, taken in connection with sensitization to the hapten diphenylcyclopropenone (DPC). All receptors derive from a woman in her twenties or thirties with alopecia areata. Some clones in this sample may be carry-over from other donors' samples. Each CDR3 is given with its conserved first and last residue. D genes are given only for firm matches. Some rows have no size entry. The others give once, few or many, or a class for an expanded clone.

size: NA; D: NA; J: TRBJ2-3; V: TRBV3-1; CDR3: CASSDRTDTQYF; DNA: TGTGCCAGCAGCGACCGCACAGATACGCAGTATTTT
size: NA; D: NA; J: TRBJ1-1; V: TRBV4-1; CDR3: CASSQGGGATEAFF; DNA: TGCGCCAGCAGCCAAGGTGGGGGCGCCACTGAAGCTTTCTTT
size: NA; D: TRBD2; J: TRBJ2-1; V: TRBV20-1; CDR3: CSAREGTSGSSYNEQFF; DNA: TGCAGTGCTAGAGAGGGTACTAGCGGGAGTTCCTACAATGAGCAGTTCTTC
size: many; D: NA; J: TRBJ1-1; V: TRBV2; CDR3: CASREDSSNTEAFF; DNA: TGTGCCAGCAGGGAGGACAGTTCGAACACTGAAGCTTTCTTT
size: many; D: NA; J: TRBJ2-7; V: TRBV6-5; CDR3: CASGRDRFSYEQYF; DNA: TGTGCCAGCGGGAGGGACAGGTTTTCCTACGAGCAGTACTTC
size: few; D: NA; J: TRBJ1-5; V: TRBV19; CDR3: CASSIPLEVPQHF; DNA: TGTGCCAGTAGTATCCCCCTGGAGGTGCCCCAGCATTTT
size: many; D: NA; J: TRBJ2-1; V: TRBV4-1; CDR3: CASSQSSRERQEQFF; DNA: TGCGCCAGCAGCCAATCTTCTAGGGAGCGCCAGGAGCAGTTCTTC
size: many; D: NA; J: TRBJ2-1; V: TRBV29-1; CDR3: CSVGAGTEQFF; DNA: TGCAGCGTTGGGGCAGGGACAGAGCAGTTCTTC
size: many; D: NA; J: TRBJ2-4; V: TRBV18; CDR3: CASSPLGIAKNIQYF; DNA: TGTGCCAGCTCACCACTGGGTATAGCCAAAAACATTCAGTACTTC
size: many; D: NA; J: TRBJ1-3; V: TRBV18; CDR3: CASSPSGTAVSGNTIYF; DNA: TGTGCCAGCTCACCCTCCGGGACGGCTGTCTCTGGAAACACCATATATTTT
size: few; D: TRBD1; J: TRBJ1-1; V: TRBV18; CDR3: CASSPRKGQIDTEAFF; DNA: TGTGCCAGCTCACCGCGAAAGGGACAGATCGACACTGAAGCTTTCTTT
size: NA; D: TRBD1; J: TRBJ2-6; V: TRBV3-1; CDR3: CASSPQGASGANVLTF; DNA: TGTGCCAGCAGCCCACAGGGGGCGTCTGGGGCCAACGTCCTGACTTTC
size: NA; D: NA; J: TRBJ1-1; V: TRBV11-3; CDR3: CASSLSAEQWDTEAFF; DNA: TGTGCCAGCAGCTTATCTGCTGAACAATGGGACACTGAAGCTTTCTTT
size: NA; D: NA; J: TRBJ1-1; V: TRBV4-2; CDR3: CASSKQGLAFF; DNA: TGTGCCAGCAGCAAACAGGGTTTGGCTTTCTTT
size: many; D: TRBD2; J: TRBJ2-1; V: TRBV7-3; CDR3: CASSLRSGTSPSYNEQFF; DNA: TGTGCCAGCAGCTTAAGATCCGGGACTAGCCCCTCGTACAATGAGCAGTTCTTC
size: many; D: TRBD1; J: TRBJ1-2; V: TRBV11-2; CDR3: CASSFLQGASYGYTF; DNA: TGTGCCAGCAGCTTTTTACAGGGGGCGAGCTATGGCTACACCTTC